The clone carrying this T cell receptor (beta chain) has a single count. Its antigen is still unknown. This sample was included in a study of T cell repertoires in cytomegalovirus infection. On the study more broadly: HLA-C-restricted CMV epitopes, recently identified, and well-studied HLA-B-restricted ones were used by the study. General study results and limits: Dominant in the ex vivo response were TCR beta clonotypes restricted by HLA-C and specific for CMV.

TCRdb independently ran MiXCR on the reads; one entry per CDR3 protein. The sample lists 680,000 or so distinct CDR3 sequences, roughly 36% occurring once. Sequenced material: cultured PBMCs, taken from culture after CMV antigen stimulation. This clonotype originated in a human donor in good health (CMV status not recorded). Some clones in this sample may be carry-over from other donors' samples.

The CDR3 nucleotides are TGTGCCAGCAGCCATACCGGGAGTCTCCTTCAACCCCTCCACTTT. The encoded protein is CASSHTGSLLQPLHF. This chain connects TRBV14 to TRBJ1-6; D not certain. V lost 3 bases and J lost 12, with 18 bases in between. The CDR3 sequence is 15 residues long. Germline values: CDR1 SGHDN, CDR2 FVKESK.